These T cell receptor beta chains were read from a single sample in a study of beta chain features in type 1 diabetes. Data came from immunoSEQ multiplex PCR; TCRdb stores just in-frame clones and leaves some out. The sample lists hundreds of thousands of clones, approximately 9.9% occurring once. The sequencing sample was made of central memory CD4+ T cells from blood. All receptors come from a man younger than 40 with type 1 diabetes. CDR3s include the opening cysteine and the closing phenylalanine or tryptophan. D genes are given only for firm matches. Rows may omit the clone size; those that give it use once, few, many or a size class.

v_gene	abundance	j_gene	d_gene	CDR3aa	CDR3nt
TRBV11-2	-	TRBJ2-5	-	CASSKLANQETQYF	TGTGCCAGCAGCAAACTAGCTAACCAAGAGACCCAGTACTTC
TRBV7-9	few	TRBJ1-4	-	CASSLQLNEKLFF	TGTGCCAGCAGCTTACAGCTTAATGAAAAACTGTTTTTT
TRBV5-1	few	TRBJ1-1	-	CASSLAQGDGAFF	TGCGCCAGCAGCTTGGCCCAGGGCGATGGGGCTTTCTTT
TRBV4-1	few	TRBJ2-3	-	CASSQDWGRIDTQYF	TGCGCCAGCAGCCAAGATTGGGGGCGGATAGATACGCAGTATTTT
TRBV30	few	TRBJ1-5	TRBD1	CAWSVSGGRNQPQHF	TGTGCCTGGAGTGTATCAGGGGGGCGGAATCAGCCCCAGCATTTT
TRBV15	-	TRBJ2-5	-	CATSREDSRLGETQYF	TGTGCCACCAGCAGAGAAGACAGTAGGCTAGGGGAGACCCAGTACTTC
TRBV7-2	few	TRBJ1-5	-	CASSSRPDQPQHF	TGTGCCAGCAGCTCGCGGCCCGATCAGCCCCAGCATTTT
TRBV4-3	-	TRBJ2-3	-	CASSLRTSDTQYF	TGCGCCAGCAGCCTCCGGACCTCGGATACGCAGTATTTT
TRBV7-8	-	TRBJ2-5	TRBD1	CASSLVLGTGMETQYF	TGTGCCAGCAGCTTAGTCCTTGGGACAGGGATGGAGACCCAGTACTTC
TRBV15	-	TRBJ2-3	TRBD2	CATSRTPGRGSTDTQYF	TGTGCCACCAGCAGGACCCCTGGGCGGGGGAGCACAGATACGCAGTATTTT
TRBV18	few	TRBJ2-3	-	CASSPRAGRDTQYF	TGTGCCAGCTCACCCCGGGCCGGACGAGATACGCAGTATTTT
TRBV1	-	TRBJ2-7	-	CTSSQGPFPGLHFGIEQYF	TGCACCAGCAGCCAAGGTCCTTTCCCGGGACTCCACTTTGGCATCGAGCAGTACTTC
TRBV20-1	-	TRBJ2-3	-	CSVDSGTQYF	TGCAGTGTGGATAGTGGTACGCAGTATTTT
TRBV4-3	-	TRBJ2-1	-	CASSQDRGSYNEQFF	TGCGCCAGCAGCCAAGATCGAGGCTCCTACAATGAGCAGTTCTTC
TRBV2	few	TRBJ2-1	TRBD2	CASSNSGGKNEQFF	TGTGCCAGCAGTAACAGCGGGGGAAAGAATGAGCAGTTCTTC
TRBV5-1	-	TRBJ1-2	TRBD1	CASSFELPDRAYGYTF	TGCGCCAGCAGCTTCGAGCTACCGGACAGGGCCTATGGCTACACCTTC
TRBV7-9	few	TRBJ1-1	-	CAIQPGGSTEAFF	TGTGCCATCCAACCCGGGGGCAGCACTGAAGCTTTCTTT
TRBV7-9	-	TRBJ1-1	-	CASSFQNRGTEAFF	TGTGCCAGCAGCTTCCAAAATCGGGGCACTGAAGCTTTCTTT
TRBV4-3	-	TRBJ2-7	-	CASSHNQDSGEQYF	TGCGCCAGCAGCCATAATCAAGATTCAGGCGAGCAGTACTTC
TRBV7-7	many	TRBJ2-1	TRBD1	CASSRTGNEQFF	TGTGCTAGCAGCCGGACAGGGAATGAGCAGTTCTTC
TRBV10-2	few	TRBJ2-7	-	CASRTSSYEQYF	TGCGCCAGCAGGACATCTTCCTACGAGCAGTACTTC
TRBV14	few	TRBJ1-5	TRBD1	CASSQRTGNQPQHF	TGTGCCAGCAGCCAAAGGACAGGGAATCAGCCCCAGCATTTT
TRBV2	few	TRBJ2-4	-	CASSNEGKNIQYF	TGTGCCAGCAGCAATGAGGGTAAAAACATTCAGTACTTC
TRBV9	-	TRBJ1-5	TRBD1	CASSAGGGRNQPQHF	TGTGCCAGCAGCGCAGGGGGAGGTCGTAATCAGCCCCAGCATTTT
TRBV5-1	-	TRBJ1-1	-	CASSLGPGTRLEAFF	TGCGCCAGCAGCTTGGGCCCAGGGACAAGGCTTGAAGCTTTCTTT
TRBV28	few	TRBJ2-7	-	CASTIPGNEQYF	TGTGCCAGCACCATTCCGGGCAACGAGCAGTACTTC
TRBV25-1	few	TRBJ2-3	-	CASSAGESTDTQYF	TGTGCCAGCAGTGCGGGGGAGAGCACAGATACGCAGTATTTT
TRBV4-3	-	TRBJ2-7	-	CASSPRPGLGEQYF	TGCGCCAGCAGCCCAAGGCCTGGGTTAGGCGAGCAGTACTTC
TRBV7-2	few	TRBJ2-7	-	CASSLAEIGRGEQYF	TGTGCCAGCAGCTTAGCGGAAATAGGACGGGGCGAGCAGTACTTC
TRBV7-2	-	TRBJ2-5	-	CASSLGQGIGETQYF	TGTGCCAGCAGCCTCGGACAAGGCATAGGAGAGACCCAGTACTTC